Following are 28 T cell receptor delta chains from one sample sequenced in a study of gamma-delta T cells after stem cell transplantation. TCRdb re-identified clones in the RT-PCR reads via CATT. The sample includes about 260 delta-chain clones, 5.2% seen only once; the top ten take roughly 74%. Sequencing was done on a sample of gamma-delta T cells. These TCRs come from a human donor. It is not recorded whose cells these are; they may come from a transplant donor.

This clone appeared a few times. This rearrangement joins TRDV2 to TRDJ1; 11 positions agree with TRDD3. The junction had 5 bases not matched to a gene; V was cut back by 2 bases and J by 4 bases. The CDR3 runs 15 residues. Germline CDR1 is GEAIGNYY and CDR2 is EKD. The CDR3 DNA is TGTGCCTGTGACAAACTGGGGGATAGGGGCGATAAACTCATCTTT. Translating gives CACDKLGDRGDKLIF.

As concerns this clone: This DNA's translation and the protein TCRdb lists, from a much larger clone, do not match at residue 14, likely due to a read error; the protein shown is translated from the DNA. This chain uses TRDV2 with TRDJ1; 9 bases agree with TRDD3. Per germline, CDR1 GEAIGNYY and CDR2 EKD. The CDR3 is 16 amino acids. The CDR3 loop reads CACDDLTGGHTDKPIF. CDR3 DNA: TGTGCCTGTGACGACTTAACTGGGGGACACACCGATAAACCCATCTTT.

A few counts support this clone. For this DNA, TCRdb reports the protein of a much larger clone, which diverges at residues 4 and 14, most likely from a read error; the protein presented here is translated directly from the DNA. The chain links TRDV2 to TRDJ1, with 9 bases fitting TRDD3. This CDR3 has 16 residues. Germline V gene lookup returns CDR1 GEAIGNYY and CDR2 EKD. CDR3 residues: CACGDLTGGHTDKPIF. The CDR3, as DNA: TGTGCCTGTGGCGACTTAACTGGGGGACACACCGATAAACCCATCTTT.

The J gene was recorded as TRDJ1; no V gene was called; the DNA was not compared with TRDD3, the D call given in the table. The CDR3 contains 18 residues. CDR3 residues: CALRIPPVPWARTDKLIF. In DNA, the CDR3 is TGTGCTCTTCGGATTCCTCCTGTCCCCTGGGCCCGGACCGATAAACTCATCTTT.

Concerning this clone: One junction end disagrees with the germline gene, perhaps due to a read error. The sample holds other DNA sequences that translate to the same CDR3. The genes are TRDV2 and TRDJ1; 9 nucleotides match TRDD3. The germline V gene has CDR1 GEAIGNYY and CDR2 EKD. The CDR3 is 16 residues long. In DNA, the CDR3 is TGCGCCTGTGACGACTTGACTGGGGGACACACCGATAAACTCATCTTT. Its translation is CACDDLTGGHTDKLIF.

This clone is classed as hyperexpanded. The chain couples TRDV2 to TRDJ1; D uncertain. The V gene lost 1 base and the J gene lost 0 bases, with 17 bases spanning the gap. The CDR3 has 17 amino acids. Germline V gives CDR1 GEAIGNYY, CDR2 EKD. The CDR3 DNA sequence: TGTGCCTGTGACACAGCCTCCCCGATGAGGGACACCGATAAACTCATCTTT. It is translated as CACDTASPMRDTDKLIF.

This clone appeared a few times. TCRdb's protein for this DNA is that of a much larger clone and differs from the translation at residue 11, likely a read error; the protein shown is the DNA translation. The chain carries TRDV2 and TRDJ1; D uncertain. Germline assignment: CDR1 GEAIGNYY and CDR2 EKD. The CDR3 is 13 amino acids. CDR3 in DNA: TGTGCCTGTGATGCTGTGAACACCGATAAACCCATCTTT. Protein sequence: CACDAVNTDKPIF.

By proportion, this clone is large (0.1 to 1%). The V gene is TRDV2, the J gene TRDJ1; tentatively, D is TRDD3 (5 bases). From germline, CDR1 is GEAIGNYY and CDR2 EKD. The CDR3 totals 15 residues. The V gene lost 0 bases and the J gene lost 0 bases, with 10 bases spanning the gap. This CDR3 is CACDTVGENTDKLIF. For the CDR3, the DNA is TGTGCCTGTGACACCGTAGGGGAAAACACCGATAAACTCATCTTT.

The sample holds a few counts of this clone. The V gene is uncalled and the J gene is TRDJ1; the table's D call, TRDD3, has no DNA check behind it. The CDR3 spans 15 residues. This CDR3 is CACEPLVGDTDNLIF. The CDR3 DNA reads TGTGCCTGTGAACCCCTCGTCGGGGATACCGATAACCTCATCTTT.

The chain couples TRDV2 to TRDJ1; tentative D call: TRDD3 (6 bases). In the absence of a J gene in TCRdb, the DNA was matched to germline to assign it here. V was clipped by 1 base and J by 0 bases, with 17 bases between them. Germline V lookup: CDR1 GEAIGNYY, CDR2 EKD. The CDR3 totals 17 residues. CDR3: CACDTLRRGTDTDKLIF. The CDR3, as DNA: TGTGCCTGTGACACTCTACGGCGGGGGACCGACACCGATAAACTCATCTTT.

This clone showed up just a few times. The chain joins TRDV2 to TRDJ1; possible D gene TRDD3, 6 bases. The CDR3 spans 17 residues. Germline V gene sequence: CDR1 GEAIGNYY, CDR2 EKD. Trimming removed 0 bases at V and 0 bases at J, with 16 bases between. As DNA, the CDR3 is TGTGCCTGTGACACCTTAAACGTGGGGGCCAACACCGATAAACTCATCTTT. Protein: CACDTLNVGANTDKLIF.

Of note for this clone: The TCRdb protein, from a much larger clone, departs from this DNA's translation at residue 15, likely by read error; the protein shown derives from the DNA. The chain recombines TRDV2 with TRDJ1; the match to TRDD3 covers 10 bases. Germline-derived CDR1 and CDR2 are GEAIGNYY and EKD. CDR3 length: 18 residues. CDR3 in DNA: TGTGCCTGTGACGCCGTACTGGGGGATGCACGCGGGACCGATAGACTCATCTTT. Protein sequence: CACDAVLGDARGTDRLIF.

In this sample, this clone turned up a few times. A far larger clone is a single base away, which makes a read error likely. This rearrangement joins TRDV2 to TRDJ1; tentative D call: TRDD3 (6 bases). The CDR3 length is 18 residues. Germline assignment: CDR1 GEAIGNYY and CDR2 EKD. The CDR3 DNA reads TGTGCCTGTGACACCGTAAGAACGCTGGGGATGCTACCCGATAGACTCATCTTT. Amino acid sequence: CACDTVRTLGMLPDRLIF.

Only a few counts were recorded for this clone. This likely traces to a read error, being one base from a far larger clone. The same CDR3 also results from other DNA sequences found in this sample. The chain combines TRDV2 with TRDJ1, with 9 bases fitting TRDD3. This CDR3 has 16 amino acids. CDR1 is GEAIGNYY and CDR2 is EKD in the germline V gene. Trimming at V came to 7 bases and at J to 0 bases, leaving 11 bases not matched to a gene. In DNA form, the CDR3 reads TGTGCCTGCCTCCCCTTACTGGGGGAGTACACCGATAAACTCATCTTT. It yields the protein CACLPLLGEYTDKLIF.

For this clone: This is likely an artifact of a read error, given a far larger clone one base away. The chain recombines TRDV2 with TRDJ1; tentative D call: TRDD3 (6 bases). The CDR3 contains 18 residues. Germline CDR1 reads GEAIGNYY; CDR2 reads EKD. The CDR3 is CACDTVRTLGMLPDKPIF. For the CDR3, the DNA is TGTGCCTGTGACACCGTAAGAACGCTGGGGATGCTACCCGATAAACCCATCTTT.

This clone ranks as large. V is TRDV2 and J is TRDJ3; D not resolved. CDR3 size: 21 residues. Germline V lookup: CDR1 GEAIGNYY, CDR2 EKD. V lost 0 bases and J 0 bases, leaving 20 bases between the germline ends. CDR3 nucleotide sequence: TGTGCCTGTGACACCGTGGAGGTTATCGGGGCCGACTCCTGGGACACCCGACAGATGTTTTTC. This codes for CACDTVEVIGADSWDTRQMFF.

This clone was observed a handful of times. It differs at one base from a far larger clone, so likely a read error. The CDR3 sequence: CACDTVPGGYATDKLIF. CDR3 bases: TGTGCCTGTGACACCGTCCCTGGGGGATACGCGACCGATAAACTCATCTTT. The chain recombines TRDV2 with TRDJ1; TRDD3 matches 12 bases. V shed 0 bases, J shed 2 bases, and the junction held 6 bases outside the gene matches. The CDR3 has 17 residues. CDR1 GEAIGNYY and CDR2 EKD come from the germline V gene.

This clone was detected only a few times. It is likely a read error: a sequence one base away is far more abundant. Other DNA sequences in this specimen translate into the identical CDR3. The V gene is TRDV2, the J gene TRDJ1, with 9 bases that match TRDD3. The CDR3 totals 16 residues. The germline V gene has CDR1 GEAIGNYY and CDR2 EKD. CDR3 DNA: TGTGCCTGTCTCCCCTTACTGGGGGAGTACACCGATAAACTCATCTTC. Translation gives CACLPLLGEYTDKLIF.

This clone showed up just a few times. The protein that TCRdb holds for this DNA derives from a much larger clone and differs from the translated DNA at residue 4, which likely indicates a read error; the protein shown here is translated from the DNA. This rearrangement joins TRDV2 to TRDJ1; D ambiguous. The CDR3 contains 15 residues. Germline CDR1 GEAIGNYY, CDR2 EKD. Trimming removed 5 bases at V and 0 bases at J, with 15 bases between. The CDR3 loop reads CACGPLLGHTDKLIF. DNA for the CDR3: TGTGCCTGTGGCCCCTTACTCGGTCACACCGATAAACTCATCTTT.

In this sample, this clone turned up a few times. V usage is TRDV2 and J usage is TRDJ1; 10 bases line up with TRDD3. V lost 0 bases to trimming and J lost 0 bases; unmatched junction nucleotides: 21. This CDR3 has 22 amino acids. The germline CDR1 and CDR2 sequences are GEAIGNYY and EKD. CDR3 in DNA: TGTGCCTGTGACACCGTTAAGTTTAGACTGGGGGATTCTCCCGTTTACACCGATAAACTCATCTTT. This translates into CACDTVKFRLGDSPVYTDKLIF.

This clone was picked up a small number of times. A far larger clone is one base from this, pointing to a likely read error. Within the sample, other DNA sequences also encode this same CDR3. This sequence joins TRDV2 and TRDJ1; 8 bases map to TRDD3. V lost 3 bases, J lost 0 bases, and 8 bases stayed unmatched. CDR3 length equals 16 residues. CDR1 is GEAIGNYY, CDR2 EKD, per germline. The CDR3 coding sequence is TGTGCCTGTGACGACTTAACTGGGGGCCACACCGATAAACTCATCTTT. The encoded protein is CACDDLTGGHTDKLIF.

This clone occurred a few times. The mismatch at residue 5 between this DNA's translation and the TCRdb protein of a much larger clone likely reflects a read error; the protein shown is translated from the DNA. The chain combines TRDV2 with TRDJ1; 9 bases are a match to TRDD3. V shed 3 bases, J shed 0 bases, and the junction held 7 bases outside the gene matches. CDR1 and CDR2 from the germline V gene are GEAIGNYY and EKD. The CDR3 is made up of 16 amino acids. This CDR3 reads CACDVLTGGHTDKLIF. The CDR3 region has the DNA TGTGCCTGTGACGTCTTAACTGGGGGACACACCGATAAACTCATCTTT.

This clone has only a few counts. This likely came from a read error, as a far larger clone is one base away. This CDR3 is also generated by other DNA sequences in the sample. The chain couples TRDV2 to TRDJ1; TRDD3 agrees at 9 bases. Germline values: CDR1 GEAIGNYY, CDR2 EKD. V shed 4 bases, J shed 0 bases, and the junction held 8 bases outside the gene matches. The CDR3 loop spans 16 amino acids. In DNA form, the CDR3 reads TGTGCCTGTGATGACTTAACTGGGGGACACACCGATAAACTCATCTTT. Protein sequence: CACDDLTGGHTDKLIF.

This clone was observed a few times. This rearrangement joins TRDV2 to TRDJ1; TRDD3 agrees at 10 bases. CDR3 length: 20 amino acids. V was pared by 0 bases and J by 3 bases, with 18 bases of the junction left unmatched. Germline V gene data show CDR1 as GEAIGNYY and CDR2 as EKD. CDR3 nucleotide sequence: TGTGCCTGTGACACCTTATATGGTACTGGGGGATCGCAACGGCCCGATAAACTCATCTTT. This gives the protein CACDTLYGTGGSQRPDKLIF.

This clone rates as large. The rearrangement links TRDV2 to TRDJ1, with 9 bases identical to TRDD3. Per germline, CDR1 GEAIGNYY and CDR2 EKD. The CDR3 runs to 17 residues. The V and J ends lost 3 bases and 0 bases, in that order; junction bases with no gene match: 10. The CDR3 loop reads CACDSLGDRGYTDKLIF. The CDR3 bases are TGTGCCTGTGACTCTTTGGGGGATAGGGGCTACACCGATAAACTCATCTTT.

This clone has more than one count but fewer than ten. The TCRdb protein comes from a much larger clone and disagrees with this DNA's translation at residue 4, likely due to a read error; the protein given here is derived from the DNA. This chain uses TRDV2 with TRDJ1; D ambiguous. The CDR3 consists of 15 residues. CDR1 is GEAIGNYY, CDR2 EKD, per germline. V shed 6 bases and J shed 0 bases, with 16 bases lying between them. The CDR3 reads CACNPLLGHTDKLIF. The CDR3 region has the DNA TGTGCCTGTAACCCCTTACTCGGTCACACCGATAAACTCATCTTT.

This clone was counted only a few times. A single base is all that separates this from a far larger clone, so a read error is likely. Additional DNA sequences in this sample encode the identical CDR3. V gene TRDV2 combines with J gene TRDJ1; 9 bases match TRDD3. This CDR3 has 16 amino acids. CDR1 and CDR2 from the germline V gene are GEAIGNYY and EKD. CDR3 residues: CACDDLTGGHTDKLIF. As DNA, the CDR3 is TGTGCCTGTGACGACTTAACTGGGGGACACACCGATAAACTTATCTTT.

Comments on this clone: The protein recorded in TCRdb does not match the translated DNA at residue 13; the protein presented here comes from translating the DNA. The chain combines TRDV2 with TRDJ1, with TRDD3 matching over 10 bases. The CDR3 contains 18 residues. V dropped 0 bases and J dropped 3; count of bases not matched to a gene: 12. CDR1 is GEAIGNYY and CDR2 is EKD in the germline V gene. For the CDR3, the DNA is TGTGCCTGTGACACCCTAAATACTGGGGGATCTTACGCCGATAAACTCATCTTT. It codes for CACDTLNTGGSYADKLIF.